Each of the 3 T cell receptor beta chains below was sequenced from the same sample in a study of beta chain features in type 1 diabetes. Sequencing targeted expressed TCRB transcripts, as all isolated RNA had been reverse transcribed. Clones were read by immunoSEQ multiplex PCR, and TCRdb kept only the in-frame ones, dropping some. This table holds a few hundred thousand clones, more than 13% found once. The sequenced material came from naive CD4+ T cells from blood. These receptors were collected from a woman younger than 35 in good health.

CDR3 in amino acids: CASSTRGRNQPQHF. CDR3 coding DNA: TGTGCCAGCAGTACGAGGGGGCGGAATCAGCCCCAGCATTTT. The chain has TRBV2 and TRBJ1-5; the match to TRBD1 covers 7 bases. V shed 5 bases, J shed 4 bases, and the junction held 5 bases outside the gene matches. Germline CDR1 reads SNHLY; CDR2 reads FYNNEI. The CDR3 is 14 residues long.

This chain connects TRBV19 to TRBJ2-1; 9 nucleotides agree with TRBD2. Germline assignment: CDR1 LNHDA and CDR2 SQIVND (reference sequence). CDR3 length: 18 amino acids. V shed 3 bases and J 3 bases; nucleotides not matched to a gene: 12. CDR3 sequence (DNA): TGTGCCAGTAGTATGCGCCTAGCGGGACGTATATTCTACAATGAGCAGTTCTTC. This encodes CASSMRLAGRIFYNEQFF.

The genes are TRBV5-1 and TRBJ2-7; D is uncertain. V was cut by 0 bases and J by 3 bases, with 10 bases left in between. This CDR3 has 14 residues. The germline V gene encodes CDR1 SGHRS and CDR2 YFSETQ. Written as DNA, the CDR3 is TGCGCCAGCAGCTTGGATGCAGGCCTCTACGAGCAGTACTTC. Translated, it gives CASSLDAGLYEQYF.